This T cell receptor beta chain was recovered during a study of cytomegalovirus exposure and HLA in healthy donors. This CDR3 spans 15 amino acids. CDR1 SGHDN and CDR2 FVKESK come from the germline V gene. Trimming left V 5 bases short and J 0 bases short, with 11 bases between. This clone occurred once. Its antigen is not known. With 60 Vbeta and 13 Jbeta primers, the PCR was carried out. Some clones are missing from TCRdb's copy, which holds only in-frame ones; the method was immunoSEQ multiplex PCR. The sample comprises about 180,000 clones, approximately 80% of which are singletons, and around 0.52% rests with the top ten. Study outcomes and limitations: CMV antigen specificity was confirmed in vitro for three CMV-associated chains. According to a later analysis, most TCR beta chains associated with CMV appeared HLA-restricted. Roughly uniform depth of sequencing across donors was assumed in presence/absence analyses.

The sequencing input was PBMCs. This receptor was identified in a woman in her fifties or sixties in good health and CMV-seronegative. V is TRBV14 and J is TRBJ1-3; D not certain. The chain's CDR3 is CASSSQFYSGNTIYF. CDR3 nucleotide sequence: TGTGCCAGCAGCTCTCAGTTTTACTCTGGAAACACCATATATTTT.